One sample yielded the 15 T cell receptor beta chains listed below, sequenced in a study of tumor-infiltrating lymphocytes in primary liver carcinoma. Production of TCR beta cDNA used around 500 ng total RNA together with a constant-region primer. For TCR beta, libraries were produced by three nested multiplex PCR rounds using slightly modified ARM-PCR. TRBV1-TRBV30 forward primers and a C-beta reverse primer were used in the first two PCR rounds, which each ran for about 10 cycles. TCRdb redid the calling of the multiplex PCR reads with MiXCR, one entry per CDR3 protein. In the table there are approximately 310,000 distinct CDR3 sequences, around three fifths of which are singletons. RNA was extracted from whole blood without cell sorting, alongside germline DNA. Specimen: peripheral blood. The receptor set was obtained from a man between 35 and 55 years old with primary liver carcinoma and hepatitis B virus infection.

The rearrangement uses TRBV29-1 and TRBJ2-7; D gene ambiguous. The CDR3 has 11 amino acids. CDR1 is SQVTM, CDR2 ANQGSEA, per germline. V lost 4 bases and J 7 bases, leaving 11 bases between the germline ends. The chain's CDR3 is CSVALVCEQYF. The CDR3 region has the DNA TGCAGCGTTGCGCTAGTTTGTGAGCAGTACTTC.

This clonotype appeared once. Possible read error: a much larger clone is one base away. The rearrangement joins TRBV7-8 to TRBJ2-7; no firm D call. V gave up 5 bases and J gave up 3 bases, with 8 bases separating them. Germline V CDR1 and CDR2: SGHVS, FQNEAQ. The CDR3 runs 12 residues. CDR3 in DNA: TGTGCCAGCAGCCATGATATCTACGAGCAGTACTTC. Encoded protein: CASSHDIYEQYF. The full variable domain, with the rest looked up from reference TRBV7-8 and TRBJ2-7, is GAGVSQSPRYKVAKRGQDVALRCDPISGHVSLFWYQQALGQGPEFLTYFQNEAQLDKSGLPSDRFFAERPEGSVSTLKIQRTQQEDSAVYLCASSHDIYEQYFGPGTRLTVT.

This clonotype showed up many times. This chain joins TRBV5-4 and TRBJ2-5, with a possible D match to TRBD1 (6 bases). The V gene lost 4 bases and the J gene lost 2 bases, with 12 bases spanning the gap. The CDR3 is made up of 14 amino acids. CDR1 is SGHNT, CDR2 YYREEE, per germline (reference sequence). CDR3 nucleotide sequence: TGTGCCAGCAGCCCGAGGACAGTTCAAGAGACCCAGTACTTC. Translated: CASSPRTVQETQYF. Based on the CDR3 plus reference TRBV5-4 and TRBJ2-5, the full variable domain is ETGVTQSPTHLIKTRGQQVTLRCSSQSGHNTVSWYQQALGQGPQFIFQYYREEENGRGNFPPRFSGLQFPNYSSELNVNALELDDSALYLCASSPRTVQETQYFGPGTRLLVL.

This clonotype was found once. The chain recombines TRBV29-1 with TRBJ2-2, with D tentatively TRBD2 (6 bases). Germline CDR1 and CDR2: SQVTM and ANQGSEA. The ends were cut back, 7 bases at V and 10 bases at J, with 22 bases in the middle. The CDR3 contains 14 residues. CDR3 in DNA: TGCAGCGCCGCGGGAATGGGCAACACCCTGGAGCTGTTTTTT. As protein: CSAAGMGNTLELFF.

This clonotype was counted ten times or more. The chain joins TRBV12-3 or TRBV12-4 to TRBJ2-2; 8 nucleotides align to TRBD2. The J segment lost 4 bases and the V segment lost 3 bases, leaving 7 bases of the junction unmatched. The CDR3 spans 16 residues. As DNA, the CDR3 is TGTGCCAGCAGTTTTGGTCTAGCGGGTTCCACCGGGGAGCTGTTTTTT. This translates into CASSFGLAGSTGELFF.

With respect to this clonotype: A clone one base away is much larger, so this may be a read error. The rearrangement joins TRBV11-2 to TRBJ2-7; 7 positions agree with TRBD1. This CDR3 has 14 amino acids. CDR1 and CDR2 (germline): SGHAT, FQNNGV. With 4 bases clipped from V and 6 bases from J, the junction kept 9 bases outside the gene matches. The CDR3 DNA is TGTGCCAGCAGCTCAGCGTACAGGGGTCCCGAGCAGTACTTC. Encoded protein: CASSSAYRGPEQYF.

This clonotype was detected only a few times. It may be a read error: a sequence one base away is much more abundant. The chain combines TRBV29-1 with TRBJ2-5; D not certain. CDR3 size: 13 residues. Germline loops: CDR1 SQVTM, CDR2 ANQGSEA. CDR3 coding DNA: TGCAGCGTCTCCACGGATATCCAAGAGACCCTGTACTTC. It codes for CSVSTDIQETLYF. Using reference TRBV29-1 and TRBJ2-5 for the parts outside the CDR3, the full variable domain is SAVISQKPSRDICQRGTSLTIQCQVDSQVTMMFWYRQQPGQSLTLIATANQGSEATYESGFVIDKFPISRPNLTFSTLTVSNMSPEDSSIYLCSVSTDIQETLYFGPGTRLLVL.

The V gene is TRBV10-2, the J gene TRBJ2-4; 9 nucleotides line up with TRBD2. The CDR3 length is 13 residues. V lost 6 bases, J lost 7 bases, and 4 bases stayed unmatched. From germline, CDR1 is WSHSY and CDR2 SAAADI. CDR3 loop: CASRGTSYNIQYF. The CDR3 nucleotides read TGCGCCAGCAGAGGGACTAGCTATAACATTCAGTACTTC.

The chain employs TRBV6-2 or TRBV6-3 and TRBJ2-5; D possibly uses TRBD1 or TRBD2 (5 bases each). The ends were cut back, 6 bases at V and 5 bases at J, with 16 bases in the middle. Germline lookup yields CDR1 MNHEY and CDR2 SVGEGT. The CDR3 is 14 residues long. The CDR3 coding sequence is TGTGCCAGCAGAAACTGGGTTGAGGGGGAGACCCAGTACTTC. This encodes CASRNWVEGETQYF.

In this sample, this clonotype turned up once. The V call is TRBV25-1, the J call TRBJ1-2, with a weak D call TRBD1 (5 bases). CDR1 is MGHDK and CDR2 is SYGVNS in the germline V gene. Between the trimmed V and J ends, which lost 3 bases and 8 bases, there was a span of 16 bases. There are 14 residues in the CDR3. CDR3 protein: CASSDPGRERGYTF. The CDR3 DNA is TGTGCCAGCAGTGACCCGGGACGGGAGAGAGGCTACACCTTC.

This clonotype was seen only a few times. The rearrangement uses TRBV5-1 and TRBJ2-1; a possible D gene is TRBD2 (5 bases). This CDR3 is 12 amino acids long. The germline V and J ends were trimmed by 0 bases and 9 bases, with 7 bases remaining between them. Germline lookup yields CDR1 SGHRS and CDR2 YFSETQ. CDR3 bases: TGCGCCAGCAGCTTGGTGGGAGTTGAGCAGTTCTTC. Translation: CASSLVGVEQFF.

This clonotype was recorded a few times. This sequence joins TRBV5-3 and TRBJ2-1, with D possibly TRBD1 on 6 matching bases. TRBV5-3 is reported as an ORF; its role is uncertain. There are 15 residues in the CDR3. V shed 0 bases and J shed 3 bases, with 10 bases lying between them. CDR3 amino acids: CARSLDRVGYNEQFF. The CDR3, as DNA: TGTGCCAGAAGCTTGGACAGGGTCGGCTACAATGAGCAGTTCTTC.

The rearrangement links TRBV5-1 to TRBJ2-5, with 8 bases that match TRBD1. Germline lookup yields CDR1 SGHRS and CDR2 YFSETQ. This CDR3 comprises 13 residues. V trimming: 6 bases; J trimming: 5 bases; junction bases outside the gene matches: 6. The CDR3 DNA is TGCGCCAGCAATCCCGGACAGGGTGAGACCCAGTACTTC. Its translation is CASNPGQGETQYF.

This clonotype was seen ten or more times. This chain links TRBV5-5 with TRBJ1-5; 7 bases line up with TRBD1. The CDR3 consists of 14 residues. The V and J ends lost 1 base and 4 bases, in that order; junction bases with no gene match: 2. In germline, CDR1 is SGHKS, CDR2 YYEKEE (reference sequence). The CDR3 DNA reads TGTGCCAGCAGCTTGTCAGGGGGAAATCAGCCCCAGCATTTT. This encodes CASSLSGGNQPQHF.

Of note for this clonotype: Because the CDR3 is missing its conserved closing phenylalanine or tryptophan, this is likely a read error. The chain employs TRBV5-4 and TRBJ2-5; D ambiguous. Germline V gene sequence: CDR1 SGHNT, CDR2 YYREEE (reference sequence). CDR3 length equals 13 residues. For the CDR3, the DNA is TGTACCAGCAGCTTGGATAGGCGAGAGACCCAGTACATC. This translates into CTSSLDRRETQYI.